Listed below are T cell receptor beta chains from one sample, sequenced in a study of OX40 agonist ivuxolimab in advanced cancers. Data came from immunoSEQ multiplex PCR; TCRdb stores just in-frame clones and leaves some out. The sample shows fewer than 75,000 clones, about 87% of them seen only once. Material: CD4+ or CD8+ T cells sorted from blood, obtained in a trial of the OX40 agonist ivuxolimab. The receptors originated from an adult with an advanced solid tumor such as melanoma, head and neck, liver or kidney cancer. CDR3s leave out the opening cysteine and the closing phenylalanine or tryptophan. Each record gives: clone size, V gene, J gene, CDR3 protein. A row's size may be missing; if present it is once, few, many or a size class.

size: few
V: TRBV5-1
J: TRBJ1-2
CDR3: ASSSWDRGGGYT

size: NA
V: TRBV30
J: TRBJ2-5
CDR3: AWSPGLAGQKETQY

size: NA
V: TRBV9
J: TRBJ2-5
CDR3: ASSARPTSSQETQY

size: once
V: TRBV11-3
J: TRBJ2-5
CDR3: ASSPGPPVETQY

size: NA
V: TRBV7-3
J: TRBJ2-1
CDR3: ASSRGTSGINEQF

size: NA
V: TRBV7-9
J: TRBJ1-1
CDR3: ASSLLQGNTEAF

size: once
V: TRBV7-3
J: TRBJ1-2
CDR3: ASSPRTGDYGYT

size: NA
V: TRBV6-5
J: TRBJ1-1
CDR3: ASRGRKGWDTEAF

size: NA
V: TRBV5-4
J: TRBJ1-2
CDR3: ASSLEGRNYGYT

size: NA
V: TRBV30
J: TRBJ1-2
CDR3: AWSAGTHGYT

size: NA
V: TRBV6-5
J: TRBJ1-1
CDR3: ASSDRGQGEAF

size: few
V: TRBV5-1
J: TRBJ2-3
CDR3: ASSPGLAGSTDTQY

size: NA
V: TRBV19
J: TRBJ2-1
CDR3: ASSPVQRGQGEQF

size: NA
V: TRBV28
J: TRBJ2-4
CDR3: ASSFTSGIGIQY

size: NA
V: TRBV28
J: TRBJ1-5
CDR3: ASSARQGSQPQH

size: NA
V: TRBV29-1
J: TRBJ2-1
CDR3: SVEGGGTGYNEQF

size: NA
V: TRBV7-8
J: TRBJ2-7
CDR3: ASSFRGRAYEQY

size: NA
V: TRBV5-4
J: TRBJ2-5
CDR3: ASSLQTGGQETQY

size: NA
V: TRBV6-6
J: TRBJ1-4
CDR3: ASSYPGRGEEKLF

size: NA
V: TRBV30
J: TRBJ2-7
CDR3: AWSLAGPSYEQY

size: NA
V: TRBV7-9
J: TRBJ2-2
CDR3: ASSTPGLGDRTGELF

size: NA
V: TRBV5-4
J: TRBJ2-1
CDR3: ASSSTSGSYNEQF

size: NA
V: TRBV5-6
J: TRBJ2-7
CDR3: ASSFGRTSSYEQY

size: NA
V: TRBV5-1
J: TRBJ2-1
CDR3: ASSLGGPSEQF

size: once
V: TRBV30
J: TRBJ1-5
CDR3: AWSGGVSNQPQH

size: NA
V: TRBV10-3
J: TRBJ1-2
CDR3: AISRQGTSNYGYT

size: NA
V: TRBV10-3
J: TRBJ2-7
CDR3: AISYLAGELGAYEQY

size: NA
V: TRBV6-1
J: TRBJ2-7
CDR3: ASSPLYEQY

size: NA
V: TRBV6-5
J: TRBJ2-7
CDR3: ASSSWVEQY

size: NA
V: TRBV15
J: TRBJ1-4
CDR3: ATNQGRSTNEKLF

size: NA
V: TRBV19
J: TRBJ2-5
CDR3: ASSTLYSGQETQY

size: NA
V: TRBV6-1
J: TRBJ1-2
CDR3: ASSALFTGTYGYT

size: NA
V: TRBV7-9
J: TRBJ2-7
CDR3: ASSPGTSGITYEQY

size: few
V: TRBV2
J: TRBJ1-1
CDR3: ASRGLGGYGKAF

size: NA
V: TRBV18
J: TRBJ1-1
CDR3: ASSPGQGRTEAF

size: NA
V: TRBV28
J: TRBJ1-6
CDR3: ASRPGRGYNSPLH

size: NA
V: TRBV28
J: TRBJ2-2
CDR3: ASSLLGREIELF

size: NA
V: TRBV5-1
J: TRBJ2-5
CDR3: ASSLGALTGGQETQY

size: NA
V: TRBV21-1
J: TRBJ2-2
CDR3: ASSKVGGTGELF

size: NA
V: TRBV14
J: TRBJ1-1
CDR3: ASSQQMNTEAF